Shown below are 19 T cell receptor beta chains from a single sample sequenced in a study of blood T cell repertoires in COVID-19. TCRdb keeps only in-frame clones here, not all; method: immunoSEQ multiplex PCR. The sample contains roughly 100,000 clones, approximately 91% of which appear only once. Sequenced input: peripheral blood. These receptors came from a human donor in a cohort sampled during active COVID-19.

The CDR3 spells CASSLVQGANQPQHF. CDR3 in DNA: TGTGCCAGCAGCTTGGTGCAGGGGGCAAATCAGCCCCAGCATTTT. V is TRBV7-2 and J is TRBJ1-5; TRBD1 aligns across 8 bases. The J segment lost 4 bases and the V segment lost 3 bases, leaving 5 bases of the junction unmatched. Germline V gene data show CDR1 as SGHTA and CDR2 as FQGNSA. The CDR3 runs to 15 residues.

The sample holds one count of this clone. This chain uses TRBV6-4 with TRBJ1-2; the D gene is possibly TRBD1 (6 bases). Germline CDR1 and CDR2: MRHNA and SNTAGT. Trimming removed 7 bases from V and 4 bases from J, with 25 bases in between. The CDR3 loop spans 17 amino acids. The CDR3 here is CASTPPGAAQGLYGYTF. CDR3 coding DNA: TGTGCCAGCACCCCCCCAGGGGCCGCACAGGGTCTCTATGGCTACACCTTC.

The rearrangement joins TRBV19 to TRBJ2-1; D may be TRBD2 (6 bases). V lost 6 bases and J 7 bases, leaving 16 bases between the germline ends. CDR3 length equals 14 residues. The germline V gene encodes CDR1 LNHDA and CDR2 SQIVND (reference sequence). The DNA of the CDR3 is TGTGCCAGTAGACCAGCGGGTTCTAGAAATGAGCAGTTCTTC. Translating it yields CASRPAGSRNEQFF.

The CDR3 loop reads CASSTEGTGVNTQYF. CDR3 in DNA: TGTGCCAGCAGCACCGAAGGGACGGGGGTGAATACGCAGTATTTT. The genes are TRBV7-3 and TRBJ2-3; TRBD2 might be the D (6 bases). V lost 5 bases and J lost 7, with 19 bases in between. The CDR3 runs to 15 residues. In germline, CDR1 is SGHTA, CDR2 FQGTGA.

The DNA for the CDR3 is TGTGCCAGTAGTATCAAGGGGGACACTGAAGCTTTCTTT. This codes for CASSIKGDTEAFF. V gene TRBV19 combines with J gene TRBJ1-1; perhaps TRBD1 as D (6 bases). This CDR3 comprises 13 residues. Germline V gene data show CDR1 as LNHDA and CDR2 as SQIVND (reference sequence). With 3 bases removed from V and 3 bases from J, the gap between germline ends came to 8 bases.

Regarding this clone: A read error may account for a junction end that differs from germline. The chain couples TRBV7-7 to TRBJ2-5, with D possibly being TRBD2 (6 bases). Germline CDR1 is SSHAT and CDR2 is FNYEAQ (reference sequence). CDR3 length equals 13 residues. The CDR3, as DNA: TGTGCTAGCAGCCCAGCGGCGGGGGAGACCCAGTACTTC. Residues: CASSPAAGETQYF.

The CDR3 coding sequence is TGTGCCAGCAGCTCAGACAGGGACAGGGGAGGGTCGAGTTCACCCCTCCACTTT. Encoded protein: CASSSDRDRGGSSSPLHF. The V gene is TRBV5-4, the J gene TRBJ1-6; the match to TRBD1 covers 10 bases. CDR3 length equals 18 residues. V was pared by 3 bases and J by 9 bases, with 15 bases of the junction left unmatched. Germline CDR1 SGHNT, CDR2 YYREEE (reference sequence).

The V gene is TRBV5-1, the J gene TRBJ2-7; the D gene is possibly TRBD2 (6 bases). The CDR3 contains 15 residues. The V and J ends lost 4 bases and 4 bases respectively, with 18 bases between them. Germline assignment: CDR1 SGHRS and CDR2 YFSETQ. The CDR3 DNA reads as TGCGCCAGCAGCCTCCTTCTAGCGAGCCCTTACGAGCAGTACTTC. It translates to CASSLLLASPYEQYF.

CDR3 protein: CASSLAGGTATNEKLFF. The CDR3 DNA is TGTGCCAGCTCACTAGCAGGGGGGACTGCAACTAATGAAAAACTGTTTTTT. This sequence joins TRBV18 and TRBJ1-4; TRBD1 matches at 7 bases. The CDR3 spans 17 residues. Germline CDR1 reads KGHSH; CDR2 reads LQKENI. The J segment lost 0 bases and the V segment lost 4 bases, leaving 8 bases of the junction unmatched. The complete variable domain, with remaining parts taken from reference TRBV18 and TRBJ1-4, reads NAGVMQNPRHLVRRRGQEARLRCSPMKGHSHVYWYRQLPEEGLKFMVYLQKENIIDESGMPKERFSAEFPKEGPSILRIQQVVRGDSAAYFCASSLAGGTATNEKLFFGSGTQLSVL.

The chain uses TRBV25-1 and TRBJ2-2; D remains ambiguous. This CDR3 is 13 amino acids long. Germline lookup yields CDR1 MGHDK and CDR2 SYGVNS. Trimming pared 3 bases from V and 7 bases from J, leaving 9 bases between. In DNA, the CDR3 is TGTGCCAGCAGTGATAGTAGTAACGGGGAGCTGTTTTTT. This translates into CASSDSSNGELFF.

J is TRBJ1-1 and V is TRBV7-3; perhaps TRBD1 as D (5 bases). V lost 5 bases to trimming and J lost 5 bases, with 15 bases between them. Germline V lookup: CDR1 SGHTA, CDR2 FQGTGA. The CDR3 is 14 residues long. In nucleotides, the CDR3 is TGTGCCAGCAGCCTTAACCCAGGGAATACTGAAGCTTTCTTT. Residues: CASSLNPGNTEAFF.

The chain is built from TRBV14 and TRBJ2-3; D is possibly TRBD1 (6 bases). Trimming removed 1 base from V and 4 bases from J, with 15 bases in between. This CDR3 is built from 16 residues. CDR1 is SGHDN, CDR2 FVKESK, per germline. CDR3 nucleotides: TGTGCCAGCAGCCAAGGAAAGGGGACATATCCAGATACGCAGTATTTT. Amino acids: CASSQGKGTYPDTQYF. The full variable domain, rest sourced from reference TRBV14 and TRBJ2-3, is EAGVTQFPSHSVIEKGQTVTLRCDPISGHDNLYWYRRVMGKEIKFLLHFVKESKQDESGMPNNRFLAERTGGTYSTLKVQPAELEDSGVYFCASSQGKGTYPDTQYFGPGTRLTVL.

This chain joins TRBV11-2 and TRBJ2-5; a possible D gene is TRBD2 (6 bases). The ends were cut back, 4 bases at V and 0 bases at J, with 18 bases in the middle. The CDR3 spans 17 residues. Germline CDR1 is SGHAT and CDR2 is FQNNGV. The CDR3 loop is CASSSELGTPYQETQYF. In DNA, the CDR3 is TGTGCCAGCAGCTCAGAACTAGGGACTCCTTACCAAGAGACCCAGTACTTC.

CDR3: CASRGQVAGQPQHF. The CDR3 nucleotides read TGTGCCAGCAGGGGACAGGTCGCCGGTCAGCCCCAGCATTTT. The chain uses TRBV2 and TRBJ1-5, with 8 bases identical to TRBD1. The CDR3 sequence is 14 residues long. CDR1 and CDR2 from the germline V gene are SNHLY and FYNNEI. V was pared by 6 bases and J by 6 bases, with 7 bases of the junction left unmatched.

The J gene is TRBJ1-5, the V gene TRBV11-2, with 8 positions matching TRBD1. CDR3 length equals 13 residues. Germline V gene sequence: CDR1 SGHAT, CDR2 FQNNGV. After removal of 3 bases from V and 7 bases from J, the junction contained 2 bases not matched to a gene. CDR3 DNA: TGTGCCAGCAGCTTGGGACAGGAACAGCCCCAGCATTTT. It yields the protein CASSLGQEQPQHF.

CDR3 nucleotide sequence: TGTGCCAGCAGCACCTTCCGACTAGCAACCTACAATGAGCAGTTCTTC. Translating gives CASSTFRLATYNEQFF. The rearrangement uses TRBV5-5 and TRBJ2-1; 7 bases match TRBD2. The CDR3 loop spans 16 amino acids. Looked up from germline, CDR1 is SGHKS and CDR2 is YYEKEE (reference sequence). V was clipped by 4 bases and J by 2 bases; unmatched bases: 9.

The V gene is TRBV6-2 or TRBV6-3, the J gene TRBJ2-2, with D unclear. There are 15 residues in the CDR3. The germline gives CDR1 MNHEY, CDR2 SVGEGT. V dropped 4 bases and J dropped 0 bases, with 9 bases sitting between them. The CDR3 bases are TGTGCCAGCAGTTTGGGCCGAACGAACACCGGGGAGCTGTTTTTT. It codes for CASSLGRTNTGELFF.

The CDR3 is CASSEEPGGETQYF. CDR3 in DNA: TGTGCCAGCAGTGAAGAGCCCGGGGGAGAGACCCAGTACTTC. This chain uses TRBV2 with TRBJ2-5; D is perhaps TRBD2 (6 bases). The CDR3 runs to 14 residues. V was shortened by 1 base and J by 4 bases, with 10 bases between the two germline ends. Germline V gene data show CDR1 as SNHLY and CDR2 as FYNNEI.

CDR3 in amino acids: CASSQDVAGGPRETQYF. Written as DNA, the CDR3 is TGTGCCAGCAGCCAAGATGTGGCGGGAGGGCCCCGGGAGACCCAGTACTTC. The chain links TRBV14 to TRBJ2-5, with 9 bases that match TRBD2. The CDR3 loop spans 17 amino acids. Germline loops: CDR1 SGHDN, CDR2 FVKESK. The V and J ends lost 0 bases and 5 bases, in that order; junction bases with no gene match: 10.